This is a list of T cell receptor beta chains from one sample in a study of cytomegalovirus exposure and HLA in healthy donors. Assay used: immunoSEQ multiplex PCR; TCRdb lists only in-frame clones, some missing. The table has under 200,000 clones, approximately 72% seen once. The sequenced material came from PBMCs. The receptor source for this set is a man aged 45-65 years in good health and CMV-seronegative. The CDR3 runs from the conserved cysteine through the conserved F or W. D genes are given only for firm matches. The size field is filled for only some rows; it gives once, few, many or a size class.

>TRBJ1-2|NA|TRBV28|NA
CASRGVYGYTF
TGTGCCTCCCGGGGGGTCTATGGCTACACCTTC
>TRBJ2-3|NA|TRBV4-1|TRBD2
CASSYSGGYTDTQYF
TGCGCCAGCAGCTATAGCGGGGGGTACACAGATACGCAGTATTTT
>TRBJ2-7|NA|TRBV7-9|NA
CASSLWAKSSYEQYF
TGTGCCAGCAGCTTATGGGCAAAAAGCTCCTACGAGCAGTACTTC
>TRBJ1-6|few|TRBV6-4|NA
CASSPGEGYNSPLHF
TGTGCCAGCAGTCCAGGGGAAGGATATAATTCACCCCTCCACTTT
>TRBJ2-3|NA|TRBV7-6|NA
CASSPGVDTQYF
TGTGCCAGCAGCCCGGGGGTAGATACGCAGTATTTT
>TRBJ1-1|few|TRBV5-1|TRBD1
CASSSLSGTGTEAFF
TGCGCCAGTTCATCGTTATCCGGGACAGGCACTGAAGCTTTCTTT
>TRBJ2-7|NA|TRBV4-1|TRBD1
CASRPDRGDEQYF
TGCGCCAGCAGACCAGACAGGGGCGACGAGCAGTACTTC
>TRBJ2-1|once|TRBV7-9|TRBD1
CASSLGTGVSSYNEQFF
TGTGCCAGCAGCTTAGGGACAGGGGTCAGCTCCTACAATGAGCAGTTCTTC
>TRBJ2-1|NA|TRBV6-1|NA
CASSVVYNEQFF
TGTGCCAGCAGTGTAGTCTACAATGAGCAGTTCTTC
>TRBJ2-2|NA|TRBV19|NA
CASSREAANTGELFF
TGTGCCAGTAGTAGGGAGGCAGCGAACACCGGGGAGCTGTTTTTT
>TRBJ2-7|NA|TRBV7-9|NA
CATDGGIEQYF
TGTGCCACGGATGGGGGCATTGAGCAGTACTTC
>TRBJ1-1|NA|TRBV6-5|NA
CASSYERGSNTEAFF
TGTGCCAGCAGTTACGAGAGGGGGTCCAACACTGAAGCTTTCTTT
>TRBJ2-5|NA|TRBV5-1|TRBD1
CASSPWTGGGGETQYF
TGCGCCAGCAGCCCCTGGACAGGGGGCGGCGGCGAGACCCAGTACTTC
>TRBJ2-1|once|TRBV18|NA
CASSPPAGLSKGSYNEQFF
TGTGCCAGCTCACCACCGGCGGGCCTATCAAAGGGTTCCTACAATGAGCAGTTCTTC
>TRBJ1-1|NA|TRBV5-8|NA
CASSKETGAGRMNTEAFF
TGTGCCAGCAGCAAAGAGACAGGAGCGGGAAGAATGAACACTGAAGCTTTCTTT
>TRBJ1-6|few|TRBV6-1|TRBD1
CASRGRTGESPLHF
TGTGCCAGCAGGGGAAGGACAGGGGAGTCACCCCTCCACTTT
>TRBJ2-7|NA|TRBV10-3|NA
CAITFPPGHDSYEQYF
TGTGCCATCACCTTTCCCCCAGGACACGACTCCTACGAGCAGTACTTC
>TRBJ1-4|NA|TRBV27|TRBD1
CASSSTGGDEKLFF
TGTGCCAGCAGTTCGACAGGGGGCGACGAAAAACTGTTTTTT
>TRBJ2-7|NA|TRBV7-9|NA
CASSLDPGTSKPEQYF
TGTGCCAGCAGCCTAGATCCCGGGACATCTAAACCAGAGCAGTACTTC
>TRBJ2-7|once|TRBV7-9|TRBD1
CASRLGQALSYEQYF
TGTGCCAGCAGGCTTGGACAGGCTCTCTCCTACGAGCAGTACTTC
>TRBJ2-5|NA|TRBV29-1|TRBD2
CSVDPGGETQYF
TGCAGCGTTGACCCGGGGGGAGAGACCCAGTACTTC
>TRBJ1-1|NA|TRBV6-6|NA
CASTSYRDDTEAFF
TGTGCCAGCACCAGTTACAGGGATGACACTGAAGCTTTCTTT
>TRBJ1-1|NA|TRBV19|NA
CASTLEIRRNTEAFF
TGTGCCAGTACTTTAGAGATCCGGAGGAACACTGAAGCTTTCTTT
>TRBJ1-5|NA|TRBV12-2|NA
CASRFRDLNQPQHF
TGTGCAAGTCGCTTTCGGGACTTAAATCAGCCCCAGCATTTT
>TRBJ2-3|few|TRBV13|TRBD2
CASSLGQGGLAGTSTDTQYF
TGTGCCAGCAGCTTAGGCCAAGGGGGACTAGCGGGTACGAGCACAGATACGCAGTATTTT
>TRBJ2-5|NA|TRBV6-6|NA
CASSYPTGLETQYF
TGTGCCAGCAGTTACCCGACAGGTTTGGAGACCCAGTACTTC
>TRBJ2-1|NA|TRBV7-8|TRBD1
CASSLRDRVYNEQFF
TGTGCCAGCAGCTTAAGGGACAGGGTCTACAATGAGCAGTTCTTC
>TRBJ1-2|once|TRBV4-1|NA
CASSQGPGTNYGYTF
TGCGCCAGCAGCCAAGGCCCCGGGACAAACTATGGCTACACCTTC
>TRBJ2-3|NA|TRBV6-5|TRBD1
CASSYSTGGLDTQYF
TGTGCCAGCAGTTACTCTACAGGGGGCCTAGATACGCAGTATTTT
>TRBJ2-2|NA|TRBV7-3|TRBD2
CASHTGGTSGTGELFF
TGTGCCAGTCACACGGGGGGGACAAGTGGCACCGGGGAGCTGTTTTTT
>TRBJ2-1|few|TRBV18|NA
CASSPPGQEGAWKFF
TGTGCCAGCTCACCCCCCGGTCAGGAGGGGGCTTGGAAGTTCTTC
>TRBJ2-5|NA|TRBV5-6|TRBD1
CASSLQGAGETQYF
TGTGCCAGCAGCTTGCAGGGGGCAGGGGAGACCCAGTACTTC
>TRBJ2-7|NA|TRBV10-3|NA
CATTTGLKYEQYF
TGTGCCACCACGACAGGTCTTAAGTACGAGCAGTACTTC
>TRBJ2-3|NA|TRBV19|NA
CASSPGGLSTDTQYF
TGTGCCAGTAGTCCCGGCGGACTTAGCACAGATACGCAGTATTTT
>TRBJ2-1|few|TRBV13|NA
CASTLRGAYNEQFF
TGTGCCAGCACCCTTAGGGGCGCCTACAATGAGCAGTTCTTC
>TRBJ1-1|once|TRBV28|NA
CASSRWGAMNTEAFF
TGTGCCAGCAGCAGGTGGGGAGCCATGAACACTGAAGCTTTCTTT